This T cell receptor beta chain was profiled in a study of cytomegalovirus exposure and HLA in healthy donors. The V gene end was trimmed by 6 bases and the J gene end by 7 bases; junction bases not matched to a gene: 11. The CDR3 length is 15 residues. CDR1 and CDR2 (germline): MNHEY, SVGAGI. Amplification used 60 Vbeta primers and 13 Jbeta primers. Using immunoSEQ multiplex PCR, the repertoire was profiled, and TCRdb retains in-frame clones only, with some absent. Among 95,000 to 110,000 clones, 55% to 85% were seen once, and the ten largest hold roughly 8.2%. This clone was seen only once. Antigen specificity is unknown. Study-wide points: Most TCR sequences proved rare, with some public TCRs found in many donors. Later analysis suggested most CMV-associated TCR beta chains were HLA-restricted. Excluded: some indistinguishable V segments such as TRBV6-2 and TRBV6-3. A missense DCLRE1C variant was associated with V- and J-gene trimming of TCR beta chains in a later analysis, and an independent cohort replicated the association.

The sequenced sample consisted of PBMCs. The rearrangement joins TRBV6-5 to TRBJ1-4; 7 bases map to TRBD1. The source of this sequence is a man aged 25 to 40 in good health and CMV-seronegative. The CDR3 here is CASRGEQGQSEKLFF. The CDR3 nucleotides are TGTGCCAGCAGAGGTGAACAGGGACAGTCTGAAAAACTGTTTTTT.